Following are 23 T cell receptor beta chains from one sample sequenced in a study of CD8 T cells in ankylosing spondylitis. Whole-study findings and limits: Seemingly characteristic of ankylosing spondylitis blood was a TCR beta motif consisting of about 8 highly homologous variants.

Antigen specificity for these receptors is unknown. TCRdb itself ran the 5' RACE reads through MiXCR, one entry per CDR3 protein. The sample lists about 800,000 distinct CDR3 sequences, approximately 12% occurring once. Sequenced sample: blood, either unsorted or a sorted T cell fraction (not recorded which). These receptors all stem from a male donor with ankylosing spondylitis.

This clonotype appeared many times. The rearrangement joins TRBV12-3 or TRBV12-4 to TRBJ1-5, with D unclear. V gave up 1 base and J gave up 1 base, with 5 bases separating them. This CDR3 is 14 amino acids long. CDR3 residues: CASSLGGSNQPQHF. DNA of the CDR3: TGTGCCAGCAGTTTAGGGGGAAGCAATCAGCCCCAGCATTTT.

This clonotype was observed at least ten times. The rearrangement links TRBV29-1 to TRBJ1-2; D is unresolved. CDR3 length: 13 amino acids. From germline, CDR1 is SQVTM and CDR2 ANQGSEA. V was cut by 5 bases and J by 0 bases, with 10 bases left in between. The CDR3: CSVPTRPNYGYTF. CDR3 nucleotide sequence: TGCAGCGTTCCGACGCGACCTAACTATGGCTACACCTTC.

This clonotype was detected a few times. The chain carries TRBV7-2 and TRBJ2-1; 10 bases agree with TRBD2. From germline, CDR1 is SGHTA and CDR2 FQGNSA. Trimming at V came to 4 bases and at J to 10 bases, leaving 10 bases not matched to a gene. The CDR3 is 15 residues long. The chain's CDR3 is CASSSSGRGGREQFF. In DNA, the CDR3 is TGTGCCAGCAGCTCCAGCGGGAGGGGGGGTAGGGAGCAGTTCTTC.

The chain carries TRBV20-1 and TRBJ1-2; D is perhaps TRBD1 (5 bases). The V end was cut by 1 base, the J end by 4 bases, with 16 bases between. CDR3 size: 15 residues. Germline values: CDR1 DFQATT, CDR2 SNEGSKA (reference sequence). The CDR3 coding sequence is TGCAGTGCTAGAGTGTATGAGGGGCGAGGCTATGGCTACACCTTC. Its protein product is CSARVYEGRGYGYTF.

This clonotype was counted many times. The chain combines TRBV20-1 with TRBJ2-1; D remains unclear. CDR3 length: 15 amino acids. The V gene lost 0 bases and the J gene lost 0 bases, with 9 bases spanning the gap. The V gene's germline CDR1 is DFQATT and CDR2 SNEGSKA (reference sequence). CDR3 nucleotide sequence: TGCAGTGCTAGAGAGGTACGGAGCTCCTACAATGAGCAGTTCTTC. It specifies CSAREVRSSYNEQFF.

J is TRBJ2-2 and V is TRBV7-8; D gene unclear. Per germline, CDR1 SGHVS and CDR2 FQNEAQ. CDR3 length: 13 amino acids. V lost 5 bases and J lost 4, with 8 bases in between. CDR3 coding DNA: TGTGCCAGCAGCAGGTCAAGCACCGGGGAGCTGTTTTTT. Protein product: CASSRSSTGELFF.

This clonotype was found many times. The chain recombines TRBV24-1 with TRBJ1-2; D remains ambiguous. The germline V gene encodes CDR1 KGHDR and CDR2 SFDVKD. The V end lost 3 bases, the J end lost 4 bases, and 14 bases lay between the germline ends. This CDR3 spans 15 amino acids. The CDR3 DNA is TGTGCCACCAGTGATGGTTACGGCAACCCCTATGGCTACACCTTC. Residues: CATSDGYGNPYGYTF.

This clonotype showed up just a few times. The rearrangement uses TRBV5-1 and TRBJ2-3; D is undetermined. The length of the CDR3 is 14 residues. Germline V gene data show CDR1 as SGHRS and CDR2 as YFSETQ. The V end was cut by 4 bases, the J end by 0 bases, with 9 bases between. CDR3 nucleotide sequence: TGCGCCAGCAGCCCTCCCCTCAGCACAGATACGCAGTATTTT. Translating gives CASSPPLSTDTQYF.

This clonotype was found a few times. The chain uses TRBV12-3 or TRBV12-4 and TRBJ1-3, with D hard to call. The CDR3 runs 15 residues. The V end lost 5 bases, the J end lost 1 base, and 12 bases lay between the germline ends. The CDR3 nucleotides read TGTGCCAGCAGTGCAGGTCTCCCTTCTGGAAACACCATATATTTT. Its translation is CASSAGLPSGNTIYF.

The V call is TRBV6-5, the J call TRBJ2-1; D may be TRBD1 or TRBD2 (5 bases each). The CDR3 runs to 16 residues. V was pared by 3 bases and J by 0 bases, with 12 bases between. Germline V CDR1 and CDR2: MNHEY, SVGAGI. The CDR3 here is CASSYSRGSSYNEQFF. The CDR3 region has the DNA TGTGCCAGCAGTTATTCGAGGGGAAGCTCCTACAATGAGCAGTTCTTC.

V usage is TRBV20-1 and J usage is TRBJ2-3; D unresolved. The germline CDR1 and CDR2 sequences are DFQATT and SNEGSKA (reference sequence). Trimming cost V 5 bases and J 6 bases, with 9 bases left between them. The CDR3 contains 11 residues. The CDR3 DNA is TGCAGTGCTCAGACGTGGGATACGCAGTATTTT. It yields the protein CSAQTWDTQYF.

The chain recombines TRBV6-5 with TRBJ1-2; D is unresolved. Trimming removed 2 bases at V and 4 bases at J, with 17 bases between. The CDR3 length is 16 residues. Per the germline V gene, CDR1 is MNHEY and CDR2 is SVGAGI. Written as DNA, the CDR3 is TGTGCCAGCAGTTACCAGACTCAACCGCCCCTCTATGGCTACACCTTC. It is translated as CASSYQTQPPLYGYTF.

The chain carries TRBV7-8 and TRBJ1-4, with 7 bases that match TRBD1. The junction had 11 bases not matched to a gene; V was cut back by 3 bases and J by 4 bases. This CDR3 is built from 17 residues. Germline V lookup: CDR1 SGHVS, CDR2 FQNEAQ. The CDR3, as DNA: TGTGCCAGCAGCTTCACCCTTGGACAGGAGTTTAATGAAAAACTGTTTTTT. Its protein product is CASSFTLGQEFNEKLFF.

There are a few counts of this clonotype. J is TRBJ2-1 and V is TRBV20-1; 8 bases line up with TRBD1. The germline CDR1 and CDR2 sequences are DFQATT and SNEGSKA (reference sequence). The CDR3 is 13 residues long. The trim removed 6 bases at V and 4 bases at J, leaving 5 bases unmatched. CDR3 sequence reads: CSAPTGAYNEQFF. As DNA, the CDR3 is TGCAGTGCGCCGACAGGGGCGTACAATGAGCAGTTCTTC.

The DNA for the CDR3 is TGCGCCAGCAGCTTGGGCTCGTTGGTTGGAAACACCATATATTTT. Translation: CASSLGSLVGNTIYF. The chain recombines TRBV5-1 with TRBJ1-3; D unclear. Trimming removed 0 bases at V and 3 bases at J, with 10 bases between. The CDR3 has 15 amino acids. Per the germline V gene, CDR1 is SGHRS and CDR2 is YFSETQ.

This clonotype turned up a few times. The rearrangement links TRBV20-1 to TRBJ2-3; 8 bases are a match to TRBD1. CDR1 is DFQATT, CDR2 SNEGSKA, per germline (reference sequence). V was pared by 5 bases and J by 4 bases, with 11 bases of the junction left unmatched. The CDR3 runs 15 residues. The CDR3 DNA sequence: TGCAGTGCTCCGGCCCCAGGGGGCGAATCAGATACGCAGTATTTT. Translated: CSAPAPGGESDTQYF.

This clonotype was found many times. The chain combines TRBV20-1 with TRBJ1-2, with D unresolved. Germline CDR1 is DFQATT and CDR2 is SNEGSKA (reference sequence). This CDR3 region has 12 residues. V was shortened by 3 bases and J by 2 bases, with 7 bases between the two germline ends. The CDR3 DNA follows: TGCAGTGCTAGTGCCAAGAACTATGGCTACACCTTC. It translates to CSASAKNYGYTF.

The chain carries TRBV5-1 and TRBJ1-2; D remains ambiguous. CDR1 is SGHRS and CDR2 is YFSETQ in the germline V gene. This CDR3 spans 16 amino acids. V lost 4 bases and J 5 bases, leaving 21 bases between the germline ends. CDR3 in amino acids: CASSPGSPIGRYGYTF. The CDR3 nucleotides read TGCGCCAGCAGCCCGGGGAGTCCGATCGGTCGTTATGGCTACACCTTC.

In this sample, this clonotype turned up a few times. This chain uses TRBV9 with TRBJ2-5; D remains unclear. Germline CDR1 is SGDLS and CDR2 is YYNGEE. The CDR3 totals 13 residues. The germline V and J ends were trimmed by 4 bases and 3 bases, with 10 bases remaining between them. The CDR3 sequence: CASSPRTKETQYF. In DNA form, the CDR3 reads TGTGCCAGCAGCCCACGAACAAAAGAGACCCAGTACTTC.

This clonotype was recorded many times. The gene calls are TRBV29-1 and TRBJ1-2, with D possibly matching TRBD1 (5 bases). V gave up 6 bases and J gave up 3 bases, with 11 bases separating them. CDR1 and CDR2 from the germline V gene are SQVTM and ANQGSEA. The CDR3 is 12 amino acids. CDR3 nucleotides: TGCAGCGTGGGGGGTGCCCACTATGGCTACACCTTC. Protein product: CSVGGAHYGYTF.

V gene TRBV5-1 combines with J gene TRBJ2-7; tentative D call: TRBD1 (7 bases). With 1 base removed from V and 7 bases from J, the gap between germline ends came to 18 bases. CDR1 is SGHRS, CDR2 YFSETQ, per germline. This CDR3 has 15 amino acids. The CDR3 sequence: CASSLWSGGPGEQYF. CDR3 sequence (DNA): TGCGCCAGCAGCTTGTGGTCAGGGGGGCCCGGGGAGCAGTACTTC.

DNA for the CDR3: TGTGCCAGCAGCTCTGGACTAGCGGCTACCTACAATGAGCAGTTCTTC. Its translation is CASSSGLAATYNEQFF. The V gene is TRBV5-5, the J gene TRBJ2-1; 10 bases match TRBD2. V dropped 3 bases and J dropped 2; count of bases not matched to a gene: 5. CDR3 size: 16 residues. The germline V gene encodes CDR1 SGHKS and CDR2 YYEKEE (reference sequence). The full variable domain, in which reference TRBV5-5 and TRBJ2-1 provide the parts outside the CDR3, is DAGVTQSPTHLIKTRGQQVTLRCSPISGHKSVSWYQQVLGQGPQFIFQYYEKEERGRGNFPDRFSARQFPNYSSELNVNALLLGDSALYLCASSSGLAATYNEQFFGPGTRLTVL.

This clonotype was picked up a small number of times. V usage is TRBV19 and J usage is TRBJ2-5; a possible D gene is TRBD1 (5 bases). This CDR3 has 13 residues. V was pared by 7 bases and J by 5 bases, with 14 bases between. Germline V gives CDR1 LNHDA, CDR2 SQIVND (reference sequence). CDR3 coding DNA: TGTGCCAGTACCGACAGTCTGAGGGAGACCCAGTACTTC. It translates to CASTDSLRETQYF.